This T cell receptor (beta chain) was sequenced for a study of blood T cell repertoires in COVID-19. Whole-study context: PBMCs, B-cell-depleted T cells, or T cells provided the cDNA or gDNA that made up the material.

Clones were read by immunoSEQ multiplex PCR, and TCRdb kept only the in-frame ones, dropping some. The top ten hold 2.5% to 4% of the sample, which has about 170,000 clones, approximately 86% seen once. The CDR3 is made up of 15 amino acids. Trimming cost V 4 bases and J 5 bases, with 14 bases left between them. Germline V gives CDR1 WSHSY, CDR2 SAAADI. Sequences were obtained from peripheral blood. This sequence originates from a man in his 70s with acute or convalescent COVID-19. The chain employs TRBV10-2 and TRBJ2-2; a weak D match, TRBD2 (5 bases). DNA for the CDR3: TGCGCCAGCAGTGTGTCAGGACTGGGGACCGGGGAGCTGTTTTTT. This sequence encodes CASSVSGLGTGELFF.